Sequencing of this T cell receptor (beta chain) was carried out in a study of blood T cells in healthy people across ages. In the study overall: Template switching picked up about one barcoded beta molecule for each two T cells. Study-wide points: Across the age range, TCR beta diversity per million T cells fell in a roughly linear way. Changes seen in expanded clonotypes were possibly confounded by donor CMV status left unknown. More naive CD4+ cells and higher diversity marked long-lived donors relative to aged donors.

Of note for this clonotype: The antigen is undetermined.

Germline assignment: CDR1 MNHNY and CDR2 SVGAGI (reference sequence). This CDR3 spans 16 amino acids. Using a J-beta primer mix together with a sample-barcoded 5' primer, a second PCR was run for about 6 to 12 cycles. In TCRdb, the 5' RACE reads were re-called with MiXCR into one record per CDR3 protein. Found here are more than 700,000 distinct CDR3 sequences, about 42% of them singletons; the top ten hold 15% to 20%. This TCR derives from a man aged 80 or over in good health. Sequences were obtained from blood. V usage is TRBV6-6 and J usage is TRBJ2-4, with 8 nucleotides matching TRBD1. The better agreement between TRBJ2-7 and the DNA end casts doubt on the J call. The CDR3 DNA reads as TGTGCCAGCAGTTACCCGATAGGACAGGGAGGAGACGAGCAGTACTTC. Amino acid sequence: CASSYPIGQGGDEQYF.